This TCR beta chain is from a study of OX40 agonist ivuxolimab in advanced cancers. Study context: One hepatocellular carcinoma and a couple of cutaneous melanoma patients partially responded. Overall study results and limits: At doses 0.1 to 3.0 mg/kg, CD4+ and CD8+ clones expanded.

Excluded were patients having autoimmune disease history or systemic immunosuppression. The timepoints at which blood was sampled were baseline, cycle 4 day 1, and cycle 7 day 1. This CDR3 spans 13 amino acids. Germline V gives CDR1 MNHEY, CDR2 SMNVEV (reference sequence). V dropped 8 bases and J dropped 5; count of bases not matched to a gene: 3. Profiling relied on immunoSEQ multiplex PCR, and the TCRdb table lists in-frame clones only, not all of them. This sample yields tens of thousands of clones, of which roughly nine tenths are seen a single time; approximately 0.35% belongs to the top ten. Regarding this clone: Its matching antigen is unknown.

The material sequenced was CD4+ or CD8+ T cells sorted from blood, taken in a trial of the OX40 agonist ivuxolimab. The V and J genes are TRBV27 and TRBJ2-2; 9 bases map to TRBD2. The source is an adult with an advanced solid tumor such as melanoma, head and neck, liver or kidney cancer. Here the CDR3 DNA reads TGTGCCAGCCCGCGGGGGGGGACCGGGGAGCTGTTTTTT. It encodes CASPRGGTGELFF.